The sequence of this T cell receptor (beta chain) was determined in a study of blood T cells in healthy people across ages (dated by TCRdb to 2013 to 2016). For the wider study: Template switching captured roughly one uniquely barcoded TCR beta cDNA molecule per two T cells in model experiments. Using deep sequencing normalized with unique cDNA molecular identifiers, the study measured how TCR beta repertoire diversity changes with age. Donors were grouped into four age groups: young (average 16 years), middle-aged (39), aged (62) and long-lived (82). To avoid experimental bias, donors of different ages were randomly spread across the sequencing lanes. For two donors (one aged 18 to 30 and one aged 80 or older), the study analyzed two additional independent replicas of 1 million unique cDNA reads from the same blood draw. On the study overall, not on this receptor specifically: Conclusive comparison of naive and antigen-experienced compartments was prevented by the profiling of bulk unsorted PBMCs. The long-lived group showed more naive CD4+ T cells, fewer expanded clones and increased TCR diversity than the aged group, suggesting age selection. Total diversity estimates from one million sequenced T cells were considered lower bounds and underestimates. Observed TCR beta diversity per million T cells fell roughly linearly with age, and a significant reduction was already apparent by age about 43. A strong correlation was found between observed TCR beta diversity and the percentage of naive T cells measured by flow cytometry. The CMV infection status of donors was not known, potentially confounding age-related changes in expanded clonotypes.

The germline V end is reduced by 4 bases and the J end by 8 bases; junction bases left unmatched: 9. The cysteine opens and the phenylalanine closes a CDR3 of 14 amino acids. Only CDR3 DNA remains: 42 bases, in frame from the first base. Per the germline V gene, SGHDT is the CDR1 and YYEEEE is the CDR2. The sample holds a few counts of this clonotype. There is no known antigen for this receptor. It has no much larger one-base neighbor in the sample; base qualities were not kept. The donors were roughly 39 Caucasian individuals from Russia, aged roughly 6 to 95 years, who were systemically healthy. Each donor gave ten milliliters of peripheral blood, collected into EDTA-treated Vacutainer tubes. PBMCs were isolated by Ficoll-Paque density-gradient centrifugation, with at least 6 million obtained per sample. Total RNA, at least 6 micrograms per sample, was extracted from PBMCs with Trizol reagent. The percentages of naive CD45RAhigh/CD27high T cells were determined by flow cytometry on a PBMC aliquot from every donor.

The library was prepared using 5' RACE. Reads for this sample came from an Illumina HiSeq 2500. A second PCR of roughly 7 to 11 cycles was performed with a sample-barcoded 5' primer and a J-beta primer mix. A unique molecular identifier was introduced onto each TCR beta cDNA molecule by a template-switch 5' adaptor carrying 12 random nucleotides. Each sample yielded at least 2.5 million CDR3-containing paired-end reads. First-strand cDNA synthesis was performed from all RNA using the Mint cDNA synthesis kit, with priming by a TRBC-specific oligonucleotide. Following uracil-DNA glycosylase treatment, a first 18-cycle PCR with universal primers M1SS and BC2_uni_R was performed on all cDNA. The paper's processing steps were these. Each sample was normalized by randomly selecting 1 million high-quality reads, each carrying a distinct molecular identifier. Instead of being binned into consensus sequences, reads with shared molecular identifiers were discarded. CDR3 identification, clonotype clustering and error correction used MiTCR with a Q25 quality threshold and the strictest error-elimination algorithm. Lower-bound total TCR beta diversity was estimated with a nonparametric unseen species model using Euler transformation. The raw public reads went through TCRdb reprocessing: fastp at Q25, MiXCR clone calling, in-frame beta chains kept. Merged by CDR3 protein, the rows form single entries marked with the most common genes and DNA. The V and J calls were not made by the authors but by TCRdb's processing. This sample is represented by about 900,000 distinct CDR3 sequences; about 62% of them were singletons. Jointly, the top ten make up roughly a quarter of the sample.

Rearrangement joined TRBV5-6 to TRBJ1-2, and TRBD1 matches 9 of the central bases. The clonotype originates from a man aged 25-45 years in good health. Sequencing was done on a sample of blood. The DNA reads as follows: TGTGCCAGCAGCCGAATACACAGGGGGCTCGGCTACACCTTC. It specifies CASSRIHRGLGYTF.